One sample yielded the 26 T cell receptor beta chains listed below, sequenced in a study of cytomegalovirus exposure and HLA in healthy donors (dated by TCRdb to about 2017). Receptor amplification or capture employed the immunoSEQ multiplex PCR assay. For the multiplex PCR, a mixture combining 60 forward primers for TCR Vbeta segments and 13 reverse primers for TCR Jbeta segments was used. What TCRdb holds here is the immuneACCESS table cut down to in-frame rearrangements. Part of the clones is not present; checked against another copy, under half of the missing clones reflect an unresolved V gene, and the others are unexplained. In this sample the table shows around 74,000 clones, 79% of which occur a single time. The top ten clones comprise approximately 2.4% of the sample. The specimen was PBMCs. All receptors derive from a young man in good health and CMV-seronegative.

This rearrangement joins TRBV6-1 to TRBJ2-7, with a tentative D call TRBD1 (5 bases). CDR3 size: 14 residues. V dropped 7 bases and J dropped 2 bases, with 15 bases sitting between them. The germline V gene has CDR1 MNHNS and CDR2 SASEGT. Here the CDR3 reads CASKKDTVAYEQYF. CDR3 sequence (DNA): TGTGCCAGCAAAAAGGACACCGTAGCCTACGAGCAGTACTTC.

In nucleotides, the CDR3 is TGTGCCAGCAGCTTAGCGCTAACCCCGACTAGCGGAACAACCGGGGAGCTGTTTTTT. Protein: CASSLALTPTSGTTGELFF. This rearrangement joins TRBV7-9 to TRBJ2-2; TRBD2 agrees at 9 bases. There are 19 residues in the CDR3. In germline, CDR1 is SEHNR, CDR2 FQNEAQ (reference sequence). Germline trimming cut 0 bases from V and 5 bases from J; bases unmatched to any gene: 13.

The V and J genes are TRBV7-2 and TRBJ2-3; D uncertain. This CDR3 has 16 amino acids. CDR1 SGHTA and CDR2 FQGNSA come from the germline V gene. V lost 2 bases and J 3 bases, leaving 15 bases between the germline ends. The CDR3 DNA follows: TGTGCCAGCAGCTTATTCCACGGTGTTGAAACAGATACGCAGTATTTT. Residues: CASSLFHGVETDTQYF.

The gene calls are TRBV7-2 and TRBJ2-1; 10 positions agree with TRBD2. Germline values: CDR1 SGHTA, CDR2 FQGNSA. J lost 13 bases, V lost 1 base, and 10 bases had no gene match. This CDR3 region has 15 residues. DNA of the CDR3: TGTGCCAGCAGCTTAGGACAACTAGCGGGACACGGACAGTTCTTC. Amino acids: CASSLGQLAGHGQFF.

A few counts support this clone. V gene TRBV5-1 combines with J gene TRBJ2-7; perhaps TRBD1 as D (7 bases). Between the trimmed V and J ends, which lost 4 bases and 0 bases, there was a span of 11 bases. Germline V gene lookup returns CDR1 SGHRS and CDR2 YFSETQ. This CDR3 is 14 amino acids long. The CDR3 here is CASSGGTVSYEQYF. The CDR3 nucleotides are TGCGCCAGCAGCGGCGGGACAGTCTCCTACGAGCAGTACTTC.

The CDR3 sequence: CASSGEGATNEKLFF. CDR3 DNA sequence: TGTGCCAGCAGCGGAGAGGGAGCAACTAATGAAAAACTGTTTTTT. The J gene is TRBJ1-4, the V gene TRBV7-9; D gene ambiguous. V shed 5 bases and J shed 0 bases, with 10 bases lying between them. The CDR3 sequence is 15 residues long. CDR1 and CDR2 from the germline V gene are SEHNR and FQNEAQ (reference sequence).

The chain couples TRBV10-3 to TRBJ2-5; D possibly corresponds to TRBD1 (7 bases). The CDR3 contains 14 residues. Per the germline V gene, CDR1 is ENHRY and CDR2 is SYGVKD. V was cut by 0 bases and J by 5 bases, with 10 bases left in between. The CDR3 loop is CAISESTGRETQYF. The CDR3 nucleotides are TGTGCCATCAGTGAGTCGACAGGGAGGGAGACCCAGTACTTC.

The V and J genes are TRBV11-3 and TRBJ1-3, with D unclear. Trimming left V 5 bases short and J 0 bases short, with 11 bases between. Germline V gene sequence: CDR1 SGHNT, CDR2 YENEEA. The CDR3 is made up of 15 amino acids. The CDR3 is CASSPGRSSGNTIYF. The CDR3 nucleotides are TGTGCCAGCAGCCCTGGGCGATCCTCTGGAAACACCATATATTTT.

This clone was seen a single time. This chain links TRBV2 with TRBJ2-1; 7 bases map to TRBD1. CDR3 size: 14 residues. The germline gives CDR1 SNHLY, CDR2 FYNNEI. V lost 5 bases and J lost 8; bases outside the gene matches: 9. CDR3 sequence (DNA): TGTGCCAGCAGTCGACAGGGCTTGATCGATGAGCAGTTCTTC. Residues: CASSRQGLIDEQFF.

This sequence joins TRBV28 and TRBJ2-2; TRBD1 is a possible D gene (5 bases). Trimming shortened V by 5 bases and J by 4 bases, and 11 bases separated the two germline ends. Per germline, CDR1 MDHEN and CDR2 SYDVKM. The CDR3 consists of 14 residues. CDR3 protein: CASSPQGFTGELFF. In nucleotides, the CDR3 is TGTGCCAGCAGTCCGCAGGGATTCACCGGGGAGCTGTTTTTT.

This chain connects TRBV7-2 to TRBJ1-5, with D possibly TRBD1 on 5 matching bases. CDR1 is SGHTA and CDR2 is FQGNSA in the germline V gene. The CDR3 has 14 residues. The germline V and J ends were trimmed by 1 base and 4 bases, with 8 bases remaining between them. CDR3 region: CASSLGTRNQPQHF. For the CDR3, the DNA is TGTGCCAGCAGCTTAGGGACACGGAATCAGCCCCAGCATTTT. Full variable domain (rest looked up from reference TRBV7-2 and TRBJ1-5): GAGVSQSPSNKVTEKGKDVELRCDPISGHTALYWYRQSLGQGLEFLIYFQGNSAPDKSGLPSDRFSAERTGGSVSTLTIQRTQQEDSAVYLCASSLGTRNQPQHFGDGTRLSIL.

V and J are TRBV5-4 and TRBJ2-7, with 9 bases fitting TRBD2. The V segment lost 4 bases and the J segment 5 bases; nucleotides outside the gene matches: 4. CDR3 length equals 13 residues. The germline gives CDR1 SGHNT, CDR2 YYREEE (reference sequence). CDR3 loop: CASSLSGSNEQYF. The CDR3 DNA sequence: TGTGCCAGCAGCCTTAGCGGGAGCAACGAGCAGTACTTC.

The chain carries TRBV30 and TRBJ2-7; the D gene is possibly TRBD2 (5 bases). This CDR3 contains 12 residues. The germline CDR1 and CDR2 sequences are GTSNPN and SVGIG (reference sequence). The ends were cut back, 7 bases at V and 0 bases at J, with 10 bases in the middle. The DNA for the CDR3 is TGTGCCTCGGGTGGGAGCTCCTACGAGCAGTACTTC. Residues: CASGGSSYEQYF. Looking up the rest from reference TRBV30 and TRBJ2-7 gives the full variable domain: SQTIHQWPATLVQPVGSPLSLECTVEGTSNPNLYWYRQAAGRGLQLLFYSVGIGQISSEVPQNLSASRPQDRQFILSSKKLLLSDSGFYLCASGGSSYEQYFGPGTRLTVT.

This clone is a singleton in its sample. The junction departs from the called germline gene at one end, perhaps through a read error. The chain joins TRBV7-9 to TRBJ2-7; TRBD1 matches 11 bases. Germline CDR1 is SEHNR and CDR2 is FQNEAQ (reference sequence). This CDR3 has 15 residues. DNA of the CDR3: TGTTCCAGCAGCTTTACCGGGACAGGGGGGTTCGAGCAGTACTTC. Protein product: CSSSFTGTGGFEQYF.

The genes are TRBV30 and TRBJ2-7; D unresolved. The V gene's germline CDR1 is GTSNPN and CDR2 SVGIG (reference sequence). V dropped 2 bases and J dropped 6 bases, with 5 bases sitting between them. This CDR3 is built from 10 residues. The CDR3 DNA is TGTGCCTGGAGTCGGGTCGAGCAGTACTTC. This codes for CAWSRVEQYF.

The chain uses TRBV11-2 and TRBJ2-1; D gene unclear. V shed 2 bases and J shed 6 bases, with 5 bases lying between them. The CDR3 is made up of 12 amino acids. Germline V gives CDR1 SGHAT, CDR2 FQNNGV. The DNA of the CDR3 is TGTGCCAGCAGCTTATCTTCCAATGAGCAGTTCTTC. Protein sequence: CASSLSSNEQFF. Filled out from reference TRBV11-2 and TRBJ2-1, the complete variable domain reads EAGVAQSPRYKIIEKRQSVAFWCNPISGHATLYWYQQILGQGPKLLIQFQNNGVVDDSQLPKDRFSAERLKGVDSTLKIQPAKLEDSAVYLCASSLSSNEQFFGPGTRLTVL.

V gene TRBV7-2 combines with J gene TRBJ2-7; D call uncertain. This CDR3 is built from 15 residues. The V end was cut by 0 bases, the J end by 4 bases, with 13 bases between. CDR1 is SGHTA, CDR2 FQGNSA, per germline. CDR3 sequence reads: CASSLAIDNSYEQYF. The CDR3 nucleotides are TGTGCCAGCAGCTTAGCTATTGACAACTCTTACGAGCAGTACTTC. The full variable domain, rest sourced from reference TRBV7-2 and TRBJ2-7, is GAGVSQSPSNKVTEKGKDVELRCDPISGHTALYWYRQSLGQGLEFLIYFQGNSAPDKSGLPSDRFSAERTGGSVSTLTIQRTQQEDSAVYLCASSLAIDNSYEQYFGPGTRLTVT.

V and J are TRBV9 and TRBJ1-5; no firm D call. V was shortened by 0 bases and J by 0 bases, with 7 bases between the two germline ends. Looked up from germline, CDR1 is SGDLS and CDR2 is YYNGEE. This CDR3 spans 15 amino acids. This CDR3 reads CASSVGQDSNQPQHF. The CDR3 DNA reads TGTGCCAGCAGCGTAGGTCAGGATAGCAATCAGCCCCAGCATTTT.

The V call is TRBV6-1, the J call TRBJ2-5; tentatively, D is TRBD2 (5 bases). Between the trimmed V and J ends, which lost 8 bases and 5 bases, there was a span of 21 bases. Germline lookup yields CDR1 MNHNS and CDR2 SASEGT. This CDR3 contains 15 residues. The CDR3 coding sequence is TGTGCCAGCGTACTCCCGGGATTAAGGCGGGAGACCCAGTACTTC. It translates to CASVLPGLRRETQYF.

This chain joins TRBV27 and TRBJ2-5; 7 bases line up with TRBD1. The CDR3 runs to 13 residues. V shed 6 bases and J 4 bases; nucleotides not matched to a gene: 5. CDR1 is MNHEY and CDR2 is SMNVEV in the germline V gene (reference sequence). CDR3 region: CASRNRGGETQYF. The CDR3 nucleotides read TGTGCCAGCAGGAACAGGGGCGGAGAGACCCAGTACTTC.

This CDR3 is CASSFTGMNTEAFF. In nucleotides, the CDR3 is TGTGCCAGCAGCTTTACAGGGATGAACACTGAAGCTTTCTTT. This chain uses TRBV11-2 with TRBJ1-1; D might be TRBD1 (6 bases). Germline assignment: CDR1 SGHAT and CDR2 FQNNGV. With 3 bases removed from V and 0 bases from J, the gap between germline ends came to 8 bases. CDR3 length: 14 residues.

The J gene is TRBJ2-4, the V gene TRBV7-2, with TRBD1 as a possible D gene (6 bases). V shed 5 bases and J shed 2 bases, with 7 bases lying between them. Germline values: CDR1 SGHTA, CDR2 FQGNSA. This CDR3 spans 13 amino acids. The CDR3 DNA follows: TGTGCCAGCAGCGACAGGACCAAAAACATTCAGTACTTC. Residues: CASSDRTKNIQYF.

This chain's CDR3 is CASSWTSGTYEQYF. The DNA for the CDR3 is TGCGCCAGCAGCTGGACTAGCGGGACGTACGAGCAGTACTTC. The chain recombines TRBV5-1 with TRBJ2-7, with 12 bases identical to TRBD2. CDR3 length: 14 amino acids. The germline V gene has CDR1 SGHRS and CDR2 YFSETQ. With V trimmed by 3 bases and J by 4 bases, 2 bases remained unmatched.

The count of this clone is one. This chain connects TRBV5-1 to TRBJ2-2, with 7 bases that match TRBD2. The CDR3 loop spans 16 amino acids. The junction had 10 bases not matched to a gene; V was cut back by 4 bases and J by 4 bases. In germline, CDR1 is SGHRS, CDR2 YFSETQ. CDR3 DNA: TGCGCCAGCAGCCTACTAGCGAGCATCTCCACCGGGGAGCTGTTTTTT. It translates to CASSLLASISTGELFF.

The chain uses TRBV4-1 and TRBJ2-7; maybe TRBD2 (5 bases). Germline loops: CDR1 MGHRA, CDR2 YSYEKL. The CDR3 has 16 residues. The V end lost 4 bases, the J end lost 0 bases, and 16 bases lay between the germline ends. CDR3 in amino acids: CASSPSSGPNSYEQYF. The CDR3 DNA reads TGCGCCAGCAGCCCTTCAAGCGGTCCGAACTCCTACGAGCAGTACTTC.

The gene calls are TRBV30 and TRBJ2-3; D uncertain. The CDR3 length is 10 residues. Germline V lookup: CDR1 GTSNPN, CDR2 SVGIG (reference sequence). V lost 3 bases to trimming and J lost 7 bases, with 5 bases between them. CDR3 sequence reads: CAWSLNTQYF. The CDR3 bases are TGTGCCTGGAGCCTTAATACGCAGTATTTT.